This T cell receptor (beta chain) comes out of a study of blood T cell repertoires in COVID-19. Study as a whole: Acute and convalescent COVID-19 specimens originated in the United States, Italy and Spain. T cells, B-cell-depleted T cells, or PBMCs provided the cDNA or gDNA that served as material.

Study processing details: Counts of nucleated cells, estimated from reference gene primer amplification, were obtained. The table came from immunoSEQ multiplex PCR; TCRdb's copy has only in-frame clones and leaves some out. V, J and clone size were drawn from that table, and D and trimming were deduced from the DNA. The data hold around 72,000 clones, with about 91% observed a single time. CDR3 length: 16 amino acids. V was clipped by 2 bases and J by 5 bases; unmatched bases: 7. Germline CDR1 SNHLY, CDR2 FYNNEI. The specimen was peripheral blood. This TCR was recovered from a woman in her forties or fifties with acute or convalescent COVID-19. The chain uses TRBV2 and TRBJ1-4; 8 bases align to TRBD1. The CDR3 nucleotides are TGTGCCAGCAGTGAAACGACAGGGGCTCCCAATGAAAAACTGTTTTTT. Residues: CASSETTGAPNEKLFF.